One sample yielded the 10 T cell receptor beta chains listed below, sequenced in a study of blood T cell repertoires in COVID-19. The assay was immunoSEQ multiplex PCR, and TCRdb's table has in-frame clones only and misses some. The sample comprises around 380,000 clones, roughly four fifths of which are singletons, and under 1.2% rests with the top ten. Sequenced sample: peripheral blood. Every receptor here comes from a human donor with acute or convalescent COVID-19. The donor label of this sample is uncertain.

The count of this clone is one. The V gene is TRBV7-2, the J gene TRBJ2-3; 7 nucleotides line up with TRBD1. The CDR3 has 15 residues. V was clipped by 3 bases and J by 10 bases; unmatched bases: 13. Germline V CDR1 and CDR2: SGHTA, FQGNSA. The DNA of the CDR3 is TGTGCCAGCAGCTTTTCCCAGGGGGAGAACCGTCCGCAGTATTTT. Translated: CASSFSQGENRPQYF.

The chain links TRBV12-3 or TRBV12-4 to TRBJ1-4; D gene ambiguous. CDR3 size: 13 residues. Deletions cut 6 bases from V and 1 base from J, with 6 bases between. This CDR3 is CASRALTNEKLFF. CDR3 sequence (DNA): TGTGCCAGCAGAGCCCTAACTAATGAAAAACTGTTTTTT.

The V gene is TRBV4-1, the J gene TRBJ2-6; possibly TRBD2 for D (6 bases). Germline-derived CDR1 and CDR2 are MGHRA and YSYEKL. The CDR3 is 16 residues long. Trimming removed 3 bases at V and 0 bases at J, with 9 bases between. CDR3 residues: CASSQGLSSGANVLTF. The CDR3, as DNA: TGCGCCAGCAGCCAGGGACTGAGCTCTGGGGCCAACGTCCTGACTTTC.

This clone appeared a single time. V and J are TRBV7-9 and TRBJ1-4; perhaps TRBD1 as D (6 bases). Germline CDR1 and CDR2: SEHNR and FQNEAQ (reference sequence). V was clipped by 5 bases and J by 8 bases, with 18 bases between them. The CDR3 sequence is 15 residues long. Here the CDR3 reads CASSLKGGDPEKLFF. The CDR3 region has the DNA TGTGCCAGCAGCCTTAAGGGGGGGGATCCAGAAAAACTGTTTTTT.

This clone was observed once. CDR3 in DNA: TGTGCCAGCAGCTACGAGCCGCGGGTCTATAATTCACCCCTCCACTTT. Its protein product is CASSYEPRVYNSPLHF. The gene calls are TRBV7-2 and TRBJ1-6; D unresolved. With 4 bases removed from V and 3 bases from J, the gap between germline ends came to 13 bases. The length of the CDR3 is 16 residues. Per germline, CDR1 SGHTA and CDR2 FQGNSA.

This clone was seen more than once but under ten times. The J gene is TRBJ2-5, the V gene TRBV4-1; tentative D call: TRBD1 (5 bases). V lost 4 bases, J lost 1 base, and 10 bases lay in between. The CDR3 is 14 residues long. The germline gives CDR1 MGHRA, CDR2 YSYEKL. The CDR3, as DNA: TGCGCCAGCAGCCTGCGACAGACCCAAGAGACCCAGTACTTC. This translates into CASSLRQTQETQYF.

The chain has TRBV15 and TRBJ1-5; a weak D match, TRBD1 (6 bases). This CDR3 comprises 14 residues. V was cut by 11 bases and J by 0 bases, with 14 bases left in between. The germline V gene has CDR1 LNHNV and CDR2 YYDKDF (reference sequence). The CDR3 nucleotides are TGTGCCGCTAGTCAGGGGTATAGCAATCAGCCCCAGCATTTT. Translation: CAASQGYSNQPQHF.

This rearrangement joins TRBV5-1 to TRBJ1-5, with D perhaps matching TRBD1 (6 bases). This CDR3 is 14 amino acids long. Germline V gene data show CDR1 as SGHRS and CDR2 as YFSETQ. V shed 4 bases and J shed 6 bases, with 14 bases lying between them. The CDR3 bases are TGCGCCAGCAGCCCAGGGGAATTAGGTCAGCCCCAGCATTTT. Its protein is CASSPGELGQPQHF. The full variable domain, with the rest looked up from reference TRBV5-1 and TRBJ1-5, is KAGVTQTPRYLIKTRGQQVTLSCSPISGHRSVSWYQQTPGQGLQFLFEYFSETQRNKGNFPGRFSGRQFSNSRSEMNVSTLELGDSALYLCASSPGELGQPQHFGDGTRLSIL.

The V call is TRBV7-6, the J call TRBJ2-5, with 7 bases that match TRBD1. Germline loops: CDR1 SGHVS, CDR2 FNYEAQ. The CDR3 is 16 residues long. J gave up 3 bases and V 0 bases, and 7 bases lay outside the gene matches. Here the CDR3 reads CASSLAGSGGKETQYF. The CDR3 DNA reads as TGTGCCAGCAGCTTAGCGGGGTCAGGGGGAAAAGAGACCCAGTACTTC.

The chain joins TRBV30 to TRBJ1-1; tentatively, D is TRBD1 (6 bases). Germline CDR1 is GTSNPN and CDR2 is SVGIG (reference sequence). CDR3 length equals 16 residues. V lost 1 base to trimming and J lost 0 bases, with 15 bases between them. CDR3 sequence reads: CAWSAHRGQMNTEAFF. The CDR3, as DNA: TGTGCCTGGAGTGCACACAGAGGACAGATGAACACTGAAGCTTTCTTT.